What follows describes a single T cell receptor (beta chain). Its antigen is unknown. Sequence at one end of the junction differs from germline and may be a read error. There are 18 residues in the CDR3. Across 18 months, stable Graves' hyperthyroidism was marked by no progression to ophthalmopathy. The study left out patients who had uncontrolled infection, other autoimmune disease, pregnancy or lactation. This record comes from a study of T cells in Graves' hyperthyroidism and ophthalmopathy. The study, taken as a whole, reports: Most thyroid clonotypes that were expanded above 0.001 also turned up in blood.

RNA transcripts were the template for amplifying TCR beta CDR3 regions. An initial round of RT-PCR targeting the TCR CDR3 relied on the HTBI primer set. TCRdb re-derived calls from the multiplex PCR reads in MiXCR, one entry per CDR3 protein. Of about 98,000 distinct CDR3 sequences listed, 35% to 45% are singletons. This clonotype was sampled from a woman aged 25 to 39 with Graves' hyperthyroidism. The sequencing input was peripheral blood or thyroid tissue (not recorded which). The chain has TRBV12-3 or TRBV12-4 and TRBJ2-2; tentatively, D is TRBD2 (5 bases). The CDR3 region has the DNA TGTGCCAGCAGTTTCCGGCTATTTCGACCCGGGTATCCCGGGGAGCGGTTTTTT. Its protein is CASSFRLFRPGYPGERFF.